This T cell receptor (beta chain) was sequenced in a study of vaccination and CD4 T cells after COVID-19. The CDR3 totals 15 residues. J gave up 5 bases and V 5 bases, and 9 bases lay outside the gene matches. Germline V gene sequence: CDR1 SNHLY, CDR2 FYNNEI. CD4+ T cells that had been cultured provided DNA sequenced with the Oncomine TCR Beta short-read assay. TCRdb fed the PCR reads into MiXCR, producing one record per CDR3 protein. Of 21,000 or so distinct CDR3 sequences in the sample, roughly 45% are singletons; the top ten hold roughly an eighth. The treatment: approximately 10-day PBMC culture with coronavirus spike peptide pools or control peptides (ViraFEST assay). As concerns this clonotype: As yet, its antigen is unknown.

Sequencing was carried out using CD4+ T cells from blood, cultured in vitro. The receptor was derived from a human donor who had recovered from COVID-19. This sequence joins TRBV2 and TRBJ2-5; 9 bases agree with TRBD2. CDR3 loop: CASSSRSGGGETQYF. CDR3 sequence (DNA): TGTGCCAGCAGTAGTCGTAGCGGGGGCGGGGAGACCCAGTACTTC.